This TCR beta chain is drawn from a study of T cell repertoires in cytomegalovirus infection. TCRdb re-derived calls from the reads in MiXCR, one entry per CDR3 protein. The data contain about 890,000 distinct CDR3 sequences, around a third of them singletons. Trimming removed 0 bases at V and 2 bases at J, with 13 bases between. Germline values: CDR1 MNHEY, CDR2 SVGAGI. The CDR3 is made up of 16 amino acids. A few counts support this clonotype. Its antigen is still unknown. This sequence was found in a human donor in good health (CMV status not recorded). Some clones in this sample may be carry-over from other donors' samples. The chain is built from TRBV6-5 and TRBJ2-5, with D perhaps TRBD1 or TRBD2 (5 bases each). The sample in question was cultured CD8+ T cells from PBMCs, obtained from culture after CMV antigen stimulation. In nucleotides, the CDR3 is TGTGCCAGCAGTTACTCGTGGGGCGCGGGTCAAGAGACCCAGTACTTC. It specifies CASSYSWGAGQETQYF.